Reported below is one TCR beta chain. TCRdb's table, derived via immunoSEQ multiplex PCR, lists solely in-frame clones and lacks some. The sample has tens of thousands of clones, 85% to 95% seen once. Trimming shortened V by 6 bases and J by 4 bases, and 16 bases separated the two germline ends. The germline V gene encodes CDR1 MNHEY and CDR2 SVGAGI. The CDR3 runs 14 residues. This sample is part of a study of technical replicates of blood from several donors. This chain joins TRBV6-5 and TRBJ2-7, with D tentatively TRBD2 (5 bases). The sequencing sample was made of T cells isolated from PBMCs. The clonotype originates from a human donor in good health. The CDR3: CASSVLGGSYEQYF. CDR3 coding DNA: TGTGCCAGCAGCGTTCTTGGCGGGTCGTACGAGCAGTACTTC.